This entry concerns a single T cell receptor beta chain. The germline gives CDR1 MNHEY, CDR2 SMNVEV (reference sequence). The CDR3 sequence is 15 residues long. Trimming removed 5 bases from V and 1 base from J; junction bases left unmatched: 5. The data were taken from a study of blood T cell repertoires in COVID-19. Overall study: The United States, Italy and Spain provided the acute and convalescent COVID-19 samples. Sample material is recorded as cDNA or gDNA derived from T cells, B-cell-depleted T cells, or PBMCs.

TCRdb's copy holds only in-frame clones and misses some; the assay was immunoSEQ multiplex PCR. Among approximately 250,000 clones listed, about 90% were seen once. The source material was PBMCs or T cells enriched from blood (not recorded which). The chain is built from TRBV27 and TRBJ1-1; 9 nucleotides align to TRBD1. This clonotype originated in a woman in her twenties or thirties with acute COVID-19. Here the CDR3 DNA reads TGTGCCAGCAGTCCACAGGGGGCGCCGAACACTGAAGCTTTCTTT. Translated: CASSPQGAPNTEAFF.